These 21 T cell receptor beta chains originate from one sample sequenced in a study of blood T cell repertoires in COVID-19. Measured with immunoSEQ multiplex PCR; TCRdb has only the in-frame clones, and not every one. The sample lists 170,000 or so clones, around 86% occurring once. The material sequenced was peripheral blood. The receptors were gathered from a man in his forties with active or convalescent COVID-19.

The chain links TRBV6-1 to TRBJ2-5; TRBD2 might be the D (6 bases). CDR3 length: 14 amino acids. Germline lookup yields CDR1 MNHNS and CDR2 SASEGT. Trimming took 2 bases from V and 2 from J, leaving 9 bases between them. The CDR3 DNA is TGTGCCAGCAGTGAACCGGGACTGCAAGAGACCCAGTACTTC. It yields the protein CASSEPGLQETQYF.

The V and J genes are TRBV7-3 and TRBJ2-3; a weak D match, TRBD2 (5 bases). The CDR3 has 16 residues. Germline loops: CDR1 SGHTA, CDR2 FQGTGA. Trimming took off 5 bases at V and 0 bases at J, with 15 bases between the two ends. The CDR3 bases are TGTGCCAGCAGCGCTAACCCCCGGGGTAGCACAGATACGCAGTATTTT. Its protein is CASSANPRGSTDTQYF.

The gene calls are TRBV15 and TRBJ1-4; no clear D. V lost 4 bases, J lost 0 bases, and 9 bases lay in between. This CDR3 region has 15 residues. Germline-derived CDR1 and CDR2 are LNHNV and YYDKDF (reference sequence). CDR3 coding DNA: TGTGCCACCAGCACCTTCCAGACAACTAATGAAAAACTGTTTTTT. This encodes CATSTFQTTNEKLFF.

The gene calls are TRBV5-1 and TRBJ2-5; a possible D gene is TRBD2 (5 bases). With 5 bases removed from V and 5 bases from J, the gap between germline ends came to 16 bases. The CDR3 loop spans 14 amino acids. The germline gives CDR1 SGHRS, CDR2 YFSETQ. The CDR3 is CASRIIPGGETQYF. Here the CDR3 DNA reads TGCGCCAGCAGAATAATCCCCGGCGGGGAGACCCAGTACTTC.

This chain links TRBV7-9 with TRBJ1-4; possibly TRBD1 for D (5 bases). Germline V gene data show CDR1 as SEHNR and CDR2 as FQNEAQ (reference sequence). The CDR3 length is 15 residues. The ends were cut back, 1 base at V and 8 bases at J, with 14 bases in the middle. For the CDR3, the DNA is TGTGCCAGCAGCTTAGGTGGCAGGGCCAACGAAAAACTGTTTTTT. This sequence encodes CASSLGGRANEKLFF.

The gene calls are TRBV24-1 and TRBJ2-6; D remains unclear. The CDR3 consists of 13 residues. Trimming cost V 6 bases and J 2 bases, with 4 bases left between them. Germline loops: CDR1 KGHDR, CDR2 SFDVKD. DNA of the CDR3: TGTGCCACCAGTTTAACTGGGGCCAACGTCCTGACTTTC. Amino acid sequence: CATSLTGANVLTF.

About this clone: At the DNA level, this CDR3 is encoded by other sequences in the same sample as well. The CDR3 loop is CASSLEGAVYEQYF. The CDR3 coding sequence is TGCGCCAGCAGCTTGGAGGGGGCGGTCTACGAGCAGTACTTC. This chain links TRBV5-1 with TRBJ2-7; 7 positions match TRBD1. Per germline, CDR1 SGHRS and CDR2 YFSETQ. The CDR3 contains 14 residues. J lost 3 bases, V lost 0 bases, and 3 bases had no gene match.

The chain joins TRBV2 to TRBJ1-2; D may be TRBD1 (5 bases). V lost 6 bases, J lost 8 bases, and 16 bases lay in between. Germline-derived CDR1 and CDR2 are SNHLY and FYNNEI. This CDR3 has 13 amino acids. CDR3 in amino acids: CASRDDRPTGYTF. The CDR3 DNA is TGTGCCAGCAGGGATGACAGACCAACGGGCTACACCTTC.

This rearrangement joins TRBV11-1 to TRBJ2-4; 9 positions agree with TRBD1. This CDR3 has 14 amino acids. The J segment lost 6 bases and the V segment lost 5 bases, leaving 5 bases of the junction unmatched. CDR1 and CDR2 (germline): SGHAT, FQDESV (reference sequence). DNA for the CDR3: TGTGCCAGCAGCCAGGGGACAGGGCTAAACATTCAGTACTTC. It yields the protein CASSQGTGLNIQYF.

This clone was counted a single time. This chain links TRBV2 with TRBJ2-3, with a possible D match to TRBD2 (5 bases). V lost 5 bases to trimming and J lost 2 bases, with 14 bases between them. This CDR3 has 15 amino acids. Germline V CDR1 and CDR2: SNHLY, FYNNEI. This chain's CDR3 is CASSLSGSFTDTQYF. In nucleotides, the CDR3 is TGTGCCAGCAGTCTATCGGGGTCTTTCACAGATACGCAGTATTTT. Complete variable domain (other parts from reference TRBV2 and TRBJ2-3): EPEVTQTPSHQVTQMGQEVILRCVPISNHLYFYWYRQILGQKVEFLVSFYNNEISEKSEIFDDQFSVERPDGSNFTLKIRSTKLEDSAMYFCASSLSGSFTDTQYFGPGTRLTVL.

The CDR3 DNA reads TGCAGCGTTGAATCCGGGGAGAACACTGAAGCTTTCTTT. It codes for CSVESGENTEAFF. The V gene is TRBV29-1, the J gene TRBJ1-1; D is uncertain. The CDR3 length is 13 residues. Germline V gene data show CDR1 as SQVTM and CDR2 as ANQGSEA. Trimming shortened V by 2 bases and J by 1 base, and 8 bases separated the two germline ends.

The CDR3 bases are TGTGCCTGGAGTCCCGGACAGGGGGGCACAGATACGCAGTATTTT. Translated, it gives CAWSPGQGGTDTQYF. The chain recombines TRBV30 with TRBJ2-3, with 10 bases aligning to TRBD1. The CDR3 is 15 amino acids. V was pared by 2 bases and J by 1 base, with 3 bases of the junction left unmatched. The V gene's germline CDR1 is GTSNPN and CDR2 SVGIG (reference sequence).

This clone showed up just once. The V gene is TRBV27, the J gene TRBJ1-4; TRBD1 matches at 8 bases. The CDR3 spans 14 residues. Looked up from germline, CDR1 is MNHEY and CDR2 is SMNVEV (reference sequence). V was pared by 6 bases and J by 6 bases, with 6 bases of the junction left unmatched. This chain's CDR3 is CASSLGRGHEKLFF. The CDR3 nucleotides read TGTGCCAGCAGCCTCGGCAGGGGGCATGAAAAACTGTTTTTT.

The V and J genes are TRBV7-3 and TRBJ2-1; 8 bases match TRBD2. Per germline, CDR1 SGHTA and CDR2 FQGTGA. The CDR3 is 15 residues long. With V trimmed by 5 bases and J by 5 bases, 8 bases remained unmatched. CDR3 DNA sequence: TGTGCCAGCAGCCATACGGCGGGGGGCAACAATGAGCAGTTCTTC. It codes for CASSHTAGGNNEQFF.

The rearrangement uses TRBV29-1 and TRBJ2-1; 11 bases fit TRBD2. CDR1 and CDR2 from the germline V gene are SQVTM and ANQGSEA. Trimming at V came to 6 bases and at J to 4 bases, leaving 2 bases not matched to a gene. The CDR3 has 13 residues. Written as DNA, the CDR3 is TGCAGCGTAACTAGCGGGGGTTACAATGAGCAGTTCTTC. Its protein product is CSVTSGGYNEQFF.

This clone was seen ten or more times. The chain combines TRBV12-3 or TRBV12-4 with TRBJ2-1; D unclear. The length of the CDR3 is 11 residues. V lost 6 bases and J 5 bases, leaving 5 bases between the germline ends. CDR3 region: CASRYNNEQFF. The CDR3 nucleotides are TGTGCCAGCAGATACAACAATGAGCAGTTCTTC.

This chain connects TRBV7-9 to TRBJ2-5; D ambiguous. The germline V and J ends were trimmed by 5 bases and 2 bases, with 6 bases remaining between them. The CDR3 sequence is 12 residues long. The germline V gene encodes CDR1 SEHNR and CDR2 FQNEAQ (reference sequence). The CDR3 region has the DNA TGTGCCAGCAGCGTAACACAAGAGACCCAGTACTTC. Amino acid sequence: CASSVTQETQYF.

The chain combines TRBV5-1 with TRBJ1-2; no reliable D call. This CDR3 has 14 residues. Germline V gene data show CDR1 as SGHRS and CDR2 as YFSETQ. Trimming removed 0 bases from V and 2 bases from J, with 8 bases in between. The CDR3 sequence: CASSLGGPNYGYTF. DNA for the CDR3: TGCGCCAGCAGCTTGGGAGGGCCCAACTATGGCTACACCTTC.

V is TRBV10-3 and J is TRBJ1-5; maybe TRBD1 (6 bases). The germline gives CDR1 ENHRY, CDR2 SYGVKD. The length of the CDR3 is 15 residues. Trimming shortened V by 0 bases and J by 7 bases, and 13 bases separated the two germline ends. CDR3 sequence reads: CAISESGQSYQPQHF. The DNA of the CDR3 is TGTGCCATCAGTGAGTCGGGACAAAGCTACCAGCCCCAGCATTTT.

The chain employs TRBV28 and TRBJ1-5; TRBD1 matches at 7 bases. Per the germline V gene, CDR1 is MDHEN and CDR2 is SYDVKM. The CDR3 extends over 13 amino acids. The junction had 5 bases not matched to a gene; V was cut back by 5 bases and J by 7 bases. DNA of the CDR3: TGTGCCAGCAGTCCCACAGGGGACCAGCCCCAGCATTTT. It codes for CASSPTGDQPQHF.

The V call is TRBV5-1, the J call TRBJ1-4; the D is unclear. The CDR3 contains 16 residues. V shed 4 bases and J shed 0 bases, with 13 bases lying between them. Per germline, CDR1 SGHRS and CDR2 YFSETQ. CDR3 coding DNA: TGCGCCAGCAGCCAGAACAGTCCTGCAACTAATGAAAAACTGTTTTTT. It codes for CASSQNSPATNEKLFF.